This TCR beta chain came from a study of blood T cells in healthy people across ages. Combining a sample-barcoded 5' primer with a J-beta primer mix, a second PCR ran for about 6 to 11 cycles. TCRdb re-analysed the 5' RACE reads in MiXCR, keeping a single row per CDR3 protein. The sample lists over 1.5 million distinct CDR3 sequences; 49% were seen once. The CDR3 covers 14 residues. V dropped 0 bases and J dropped 9 bases, with 9 bases sitting between them. Germline V gene lookup returns CDR1 LNHNV and CDR2 YYDKDF (reference sequence). This chain links TRBV15 with TRBJ1-6; D unclear. Sequencing input: blood. The clonotype comes from a woman aged 40 to 49 in good health. The CDR3 loop reads CATSRDFSGSPLHF. The CDR3 region has the DNA TGTGCCACCAGCAGAGATTTCAGTGGTTCACCCCTCCACTTT.